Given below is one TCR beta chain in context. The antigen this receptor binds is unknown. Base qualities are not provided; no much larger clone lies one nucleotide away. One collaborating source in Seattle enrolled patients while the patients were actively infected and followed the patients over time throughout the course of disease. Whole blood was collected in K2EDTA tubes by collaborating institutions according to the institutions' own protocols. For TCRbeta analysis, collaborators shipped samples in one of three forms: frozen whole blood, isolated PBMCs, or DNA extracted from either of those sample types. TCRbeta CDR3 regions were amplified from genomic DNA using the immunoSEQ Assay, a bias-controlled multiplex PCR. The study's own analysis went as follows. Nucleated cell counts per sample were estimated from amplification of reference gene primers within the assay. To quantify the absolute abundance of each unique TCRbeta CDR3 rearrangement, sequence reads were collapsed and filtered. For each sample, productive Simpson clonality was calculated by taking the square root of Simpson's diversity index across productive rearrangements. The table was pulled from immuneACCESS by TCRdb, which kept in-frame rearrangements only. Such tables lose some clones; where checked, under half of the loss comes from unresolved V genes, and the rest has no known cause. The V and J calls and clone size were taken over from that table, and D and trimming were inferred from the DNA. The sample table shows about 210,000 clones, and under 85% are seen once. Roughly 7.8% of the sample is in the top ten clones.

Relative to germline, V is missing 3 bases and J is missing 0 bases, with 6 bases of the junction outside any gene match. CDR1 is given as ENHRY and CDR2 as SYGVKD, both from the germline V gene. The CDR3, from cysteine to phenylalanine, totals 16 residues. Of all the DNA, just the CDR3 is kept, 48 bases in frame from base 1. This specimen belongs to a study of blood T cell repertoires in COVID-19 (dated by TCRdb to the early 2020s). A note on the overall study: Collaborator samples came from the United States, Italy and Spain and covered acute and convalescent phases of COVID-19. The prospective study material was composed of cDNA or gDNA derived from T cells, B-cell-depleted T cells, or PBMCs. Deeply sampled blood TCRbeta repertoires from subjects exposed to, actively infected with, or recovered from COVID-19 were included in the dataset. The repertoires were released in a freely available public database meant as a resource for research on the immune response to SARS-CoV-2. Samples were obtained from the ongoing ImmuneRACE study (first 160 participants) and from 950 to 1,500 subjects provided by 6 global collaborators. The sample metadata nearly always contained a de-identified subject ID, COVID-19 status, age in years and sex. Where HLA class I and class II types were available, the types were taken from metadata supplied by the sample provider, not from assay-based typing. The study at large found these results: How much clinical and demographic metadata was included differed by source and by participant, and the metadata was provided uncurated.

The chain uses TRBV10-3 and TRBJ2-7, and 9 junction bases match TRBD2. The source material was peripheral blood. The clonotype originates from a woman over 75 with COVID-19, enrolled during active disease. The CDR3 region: CAISERSGGPSYEQYF. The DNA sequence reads TGTGCCATCAGTGAACGTAGCGGGGGCCCCTCCTACGAGCAGTACTTC.